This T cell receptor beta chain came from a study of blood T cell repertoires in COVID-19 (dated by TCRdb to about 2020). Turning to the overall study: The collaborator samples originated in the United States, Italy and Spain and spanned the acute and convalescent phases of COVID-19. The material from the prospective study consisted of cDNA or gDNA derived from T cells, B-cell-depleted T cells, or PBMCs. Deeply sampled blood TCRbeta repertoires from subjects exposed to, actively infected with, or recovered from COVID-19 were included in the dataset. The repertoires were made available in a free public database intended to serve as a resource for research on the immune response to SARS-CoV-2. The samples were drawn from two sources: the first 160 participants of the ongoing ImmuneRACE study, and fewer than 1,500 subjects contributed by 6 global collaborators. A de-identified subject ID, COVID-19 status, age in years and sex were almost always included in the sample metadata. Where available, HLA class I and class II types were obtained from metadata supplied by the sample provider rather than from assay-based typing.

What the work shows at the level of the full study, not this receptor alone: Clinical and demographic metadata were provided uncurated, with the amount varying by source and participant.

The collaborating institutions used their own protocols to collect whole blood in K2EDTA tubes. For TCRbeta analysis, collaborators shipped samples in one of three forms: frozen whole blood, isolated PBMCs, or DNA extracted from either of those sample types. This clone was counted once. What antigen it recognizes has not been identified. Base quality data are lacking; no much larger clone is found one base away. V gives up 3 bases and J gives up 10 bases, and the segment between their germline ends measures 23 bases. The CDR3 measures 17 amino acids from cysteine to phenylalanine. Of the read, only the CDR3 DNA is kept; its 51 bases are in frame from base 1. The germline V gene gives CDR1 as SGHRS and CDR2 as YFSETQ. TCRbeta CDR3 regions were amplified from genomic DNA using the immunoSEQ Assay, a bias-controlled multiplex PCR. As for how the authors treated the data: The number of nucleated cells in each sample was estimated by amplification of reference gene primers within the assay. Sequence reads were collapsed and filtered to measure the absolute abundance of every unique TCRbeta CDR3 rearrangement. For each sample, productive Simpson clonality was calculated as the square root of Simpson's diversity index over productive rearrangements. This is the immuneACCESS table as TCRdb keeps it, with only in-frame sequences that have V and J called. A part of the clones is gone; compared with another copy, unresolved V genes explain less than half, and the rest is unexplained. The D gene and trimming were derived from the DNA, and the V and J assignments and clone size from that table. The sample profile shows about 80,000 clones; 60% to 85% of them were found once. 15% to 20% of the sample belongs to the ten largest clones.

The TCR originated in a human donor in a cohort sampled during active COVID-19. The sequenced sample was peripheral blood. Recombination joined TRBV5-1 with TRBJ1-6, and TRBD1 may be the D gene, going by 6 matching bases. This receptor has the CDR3 CASSSDPQQGRGSPLHF. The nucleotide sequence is TGCGCCAGCAGCTCAGATCCTCAACAGGGACGAGGGTCACCCCTCCACTTT.